This T cell receptor beta chain was captured by sequencing in a study of T cells in Graves' hyperthyroidism and ophthalmopathy. Study findings and constraints: Also found in blood were most expanded thyroid clonotypes above 0.001.

It was RNA transcripts that yielded the amplified TCR beta CDR3 regions. The TCR CDR3 was amplified in a first-round RT-PCR using the HTBI primer set. TCRdb processed the multiplex PCR reads anew with MiXCR; each CDR3 protein has one entry. The data contain fewer than 550,000 distinct CDR3 sequences, 15% to 19% of them singletons. V was clipped by 4 bases and J by 11 bases; unmatched bases: 12. Germline assignment: CDR1 DFQATT and CDR2 SNEGSKA (reference sequence). CDR3 length equals 14 residues. The definition of stable Graves' hyperthyroidism was no ophthalmopathy progression within 18 months. Orbital computed tomography, thyroid ultrasound, serum thyroxine and TRAb, and clinical symptoms together informed the diagnoses. Comments on this clonotype: Its target is unknown.

This clonotype originated in a woman aged 18-35 years with Graves' hyperthyroidism. This sequence joins TRBV20-1 and TRBJ1-5; 9 bases line up with TRBD1. Sequenced input: blood. CDR3 DNA sequence: TGCAGTGCTACCGGACAGGGGTTTGAGGGGGCCCAGCATTTT. Translated, it gives CSATGQGFEGAQHF.